Listed here are 29 T cell receptor beta chains from one sample, sequenced in a study of cytomegalovirus exposure and HLA in healthy donors. In the PCR, 60 Vbeta and 13 Jbeta primers were used. TCRdb keeps only in-frame clones here, not all; method: immunoSEQ multiplex PCR. The table shows around 120,000 clones, with roughly two thirds occurring only once. The sequenced material came from PBMCs. The receptors were sampled from a man aged 25-45 years in good health and CMV-seropositive.

The chain joins TRBV28 to TRBJ2-7; no clear D. This CDR3 region has 10 residues. The V gene's germline CDR1 is MDHEN and CDR2 SYDVKM. The V gene lost 10 bases and the J gene lost 1 base, with 5 bases spanning the gap. CDR3 protein: CATGSYEQYF. The CDR3 bases are TGTGCCACCGGGTCCTACGAGCAGTACTTC. Full variable domain (remainder filled in from reference TRBV28 and TRBJ2-7): DVKVTQSSRYLVKRTGEKVFLECVQDMDHENMFWYRQDPGLGLRLIYFSYDVKMKEKGDIPEGYSVSREKKERFSLILESASTNQTSMYLCATGSYEQYFGPGTRLTVT.

This chain links TRBV28 with TRBJ1-1; D gene unclear. Trimming removed 8 bases from V and 1 base from J, with 5 bases in between. The CDR3 length is 11 residues. Germline V gives CDR1 MDHEN, CDR2 SYDVKM. The CDR3 reads CASSRNTEAFF. The CDR3 coding sequence is TGTGCCAGCTCTAGGAACACTGAAGCTTTCTTT. The full variable domain, in which reference TRBV28 and TRBJ1-1 provide the parts outside the CDR3, is DVKVTQSSRYLVKRTGEKVFLECVQDMDHENMFWYRQDPGLGLRLIYFSYDVKMKEKGDIPEGYSVSREKKERFSLILESASTNQTSMYLCASSRNTEAFFGQGTRLTVV.

CDR3 region: CASSESPRGHTGELFF. For the CDR3, the DNA is TGTGCCAGCAGTGAATCTCCCAGGGGGCACACCGGGGAGCTGTTTTTT. V is TRBV25-1 and J is TRBJ2-2; 8 nucleotides align to TRBD1. The ends lost 1 base at V and 3 bases at J; junction bases unmatched: 4. The CDR3 runs 16 residues. Germline V gives CDR1 MGHDK, CDR2 SYGVNS.

The rearrangement uses TRBV5-4 and TRBJ2-1, with TRBD1 matching over 11 bases. Germline V gene sequence: CDR1 SGHNT, CDR2 YYREEE (reference sequence). The CDR3 runs to 14 residues. V trimming: 4 bases; J trimming: 10 bases; junction bases outside the gene matches: 7. The CDR3: CASSQGQGDREQFF. In nucleotides, the CDR3 is TGTGCCAGCAGCCAGGGACAGGGGGATCGGGAGCAGTTCTTC. The full variable domain, in which reference TRBV5-4 and TRBJ2-1 provide the parts outside the CDR3, is ETGVTQSPTHLIKTRGQQVTLRCSSQSGHNTVSWYQQALGQGPQFIFQYYREEENGRGNFPPRFSGLQFPNYSSELNVNALELDDSALYLCASSQGQGDREQFFGPGTRLTVL.

The V call is TRBV30, the J call TRBJ1-1; TRBD1 matches 9 bases. V lost 0 bases, J lost 12 bases, and 5 bases stayed unmatched. Germline assignment: CDR1 GTSNPN and CDR2 SVGIG (reference sequence). The CDR3 contains 12 residues. The CDR3 coding sequence is TGTGCCTGGAGTGTAACAGGGGGCGTAACTTTCTTT. Translation: CAWSVTGGVTFF.

A note on this clone: At the DNA level, this CDR3 is encoded by other sequences in the same sample as well. The chain is built from TRBV5-1 and TRBJ2-1, with 11 bases aligning to TRBD2. The germline CDR1 and CDR2 sequences are SGHRS and YFSETQ. Trimming removed 4 bases from V and 6 bases from J; junction bases left unmatched: 6. CDR3 length: 15 amino acids. The CDR3 region has the DNA TGCGCCAGCAGCCTGTTTCTAGCGGGGGGCAATGAGCAGTTCTTC. This encodes CASSLFLAGGNEQFF.

This rearrangement joins TRBV4-1 to TRBJ2-1; 13 bases fit TRBD2. CDR1 is MGHRA, CDR2 YSYEKL, per germline. The V gene end was trimmed by 5 bases and the J gene end by 7 bases; junction bases not matched to a gene: 5. The CDR3 spans 15 residues. The CDR3 reads CASSGLAGVPNEQFF. CDR3 coding DNA: TGCGCCAGCAGCGGACTAGCGGGAGTCCCGAATGAGCAGTTCTTC.

CDR3 in DNA: TGTGCCAGCAGTTTCCGCAGTGGCTACACCTTC. Its protein product is CASSFRSGYTF. The J gene is TRBJ1-2, the V gene TRBV25-1, with D unresolved. Trimming shortened V by 5 bases and J by 7 bases, and 8 bases separated the two germline ends. Germline V gene data show CDR1 as MGHDK and CDR2 as SYGVNS. The CDR3 extends over 11 amino acids.

This clone showed up just a few times. At one of its ends the junction is not consistent with the germline gene, which may arise from a read error. The chain recombines TRBV7-9 with TRBJ2-1, with 7 nucleotides matching TRBD2. The germline CDR1 and CDR2 sequences are SEHNR and FQNEAQ (reference sequence). The CDR3 consists of 16 residues. CDR3 DNA sequence: TGTTCCAGCAGCTTAGCGTCGGCGGGGGCCTACAATGAGCAGTTCTTC. Translating gives CSSSLASAGAYNEQFF.

The chain combines TRBV2 with TRBJ2-3; possible D gene TRBD1, 6 bases. The germline CDR1 and CDR2 sequences are SNHLY and FYNNEI. This CDR3 is 14 amino acids long. Deletions cut 7 bases from V and 0 bases from J, with 11 bases between. The CDR3 nucleotides read TGTGCCAGCACTTCAGGGGCTAGCACAGATACGCAGTATTTT. This codes for CASTSGASTDTQYF.

The chain couples TRBV5-1 to TRBJ2-4; 7 bases agree with TRBD1. The germline V gene encodes CDR1 SGHRS and CDR2 YFSETQ. The length of the CDR3 is 14 residues. With V trimmed by 1 base and J by 7 bases, 5 bases remained unmatched. The CDR3 loop reads CASSLLGGRNIQYF. DNA of the CDR3: TGCGCCAGCAGCTTGTTAGGGGGCAGGAACATTCAGTACTTC. Based on the CDR3 plus reference TRBV5-1 and TRBJ2-4, the full variable domain is KAGVTQTPRYLIKTRGQQVTLSCSPISGHRSVSWYQQTPGQGLQFLFEYFSETQRNKGNFPGRFSGRQFSNSRSEMNVSTLELGDSALYLCASSLLGGRNIQYFGAGTRLSVL.

This chain joins TRBV14 and TRBJ2-7; 7 positions agree with TRBD1. This CDR3 is 15 amino acids long. V gave up 4 bases and J gave up 3 bases; unmatched junction bases: 9. Germline V gene sequence: CDR1 SGHDN, CDR2 FVKESK. As DNA, the CDR3 is TGTGCCAGCAGCCTGACGGGACAGATAATCTACGAGCAGTACTTC. Amino acids: CASSLTGQIIYEQYF.

V usage is TRBV6-6 and J usage is TRBJ2-7; possible D gene TRBD1, 6 bases. V was pared by 6 bases and J by 4 bases, with 22 bases between. The CDR3 runs to 16 residues. CDR1 MNHNY and CDR2 SVGAGI come from the germline V gene (reference sequence). The CDR3 here is CASRKNPGQVRYEQYF. In nucleotides, the CDR3 is TGTGCCAGCAGGAAAAACCCGGGACAAGTCAGGTACGAGCAGTACTTC.

The gene calls are TRBV15 and TRBJ2-7; the match to TRBD2 covers 7 bases. CDR3 length equals 16 residues. J was trimmed by 1 base and V by 4 bases; bases with no gene match: 10. Germline V lookup: CDR1 LNHNV, CDR2 YYDKDF (reference sequence). The CDR3 is CATSKFLTSLSYEQYF. CDR3 nucleotides: TGTGCCACCAGCAAATTTTTGACTAGCTTATCCTACGAGCAGTACTTC.

A few counts support this clone. The chain links TRBV10-3 to TRBJ2-1; D not certain. The V gene's germline CDR1 is ENHRY and CDR2 SYGVKD. With 3 bases removed from V and 6 bases from J, the gap between germline ends came to 6 bases. This CDR3 comprises 12 residues. The CDR3 protein is CAISETANEQFF. The CDR3 DNA sequence: TGTGCCATCAGTGAAACTGCCAATGAGCAGTTCTTC.

The chain combines TRBV2 with TRBJ2-1, with 9 bases identical to TRBD2. In germline, CDR1 is SNHLY, CDR2 FYNNEI. The CDR3 loop spans 13 amino acids. Unmatched junction bases numbered 6, after V lost 6 bases and J lost 9 bases. The CDR3 spells CASRGGLASEQFF. CDR3 in DNA: TGTGCCAGCAGGGGGGGACTAGCCAGTGAGCAGTTCTTC. Complete variable domain (other parts from reference TRBV2 and TRBJ2-1): EPEVTQTPSHQVTQMGQEVILRCVPISNHLYFYWYRQILGQKVEFLVSFYNNEISEKSEIFDDQFSVERPDGSNFTLKIRSTKLEDSAMYFCASRGGLASEQFFGPGTRLTVL.

This chain joins TRBV6-5 and TRBJ2-1, with TRBD1 matching over 10 bases. Germline CDR1 is MNHEY and CDR2 is SVGAGI. The V gene end was trimmed by 5 bases and the J gene end by 8 bases; junction bases not matched to a gene: 9. The CDR3 spans 15 residues. CDR3 nucleotide sequence: TGTGCCAGCAGTCCGGGACAGGGGAATGAGGATGAGCAGTTCTTC. As protein: CASSPGQGNEDEQFF.

The chain recombines TRBV5-1 with TRBJ2-2; TRBD1 aligns across 8 bases. The germline gives CDR1 SGHRS, CDR2 YFSETQ. This CDR3 has 18 amino acids. The V gene end was trimmed by 3 bases and the J gene end by 2 bases; junction bases not matched to a gene: 12. CDR3 loop: CASSSRTGSMSNTGELFF. The CDR3 coding sequence is TGCGCCAGCAGCTCGAGGACAGGGTCTATGTCAAACACCGGGGAGCTGTTTTTT. The full variable domain, its missing parts supplied by reference TRBV5-1 and TRBJ2-2, is KAGVTQTPRYLIKTRGQQVTLSCSPISGHRSVSWYQQTPGQGLQFLFEYFSETQRNKGNFPGRFSGRQFSNSRSEMNVSTLELGDSALYLCASSSRTGSMSNTGELFFGEGSRLTVL.

Worth noting for this clone: Different DNA sequences within this sample yield the same CDR3. This chain links TRBV28 with TRBJ2-7; 7 bases agree with TRBD1. The V segment lost 2 bases and the J segment 5 bases; nucleotides outside the gene matches: 3. Germline CDR1 MDHEN, CDR2 SYDVKM. The CDR3 has 13 amino acids. The CDR3 nucleotides read TGTGCCAGCAGTTTACGAGGACAGGACGAGCAGTACTTC. It specifies CASSLRGQDEQYF.

V gene TRBV18 combines with J gene TRBJ2-1; D uncertain. Per germline, CDR1 KGHSH and CDR2 LQKENI. V was pared by 6 bases and J by 6 bases, with 18 bases between. The CDR3 consists of 15 residues. The CDR3 DNA sequence: TGTGCCAGCTCCGTAGTCGTTACCCCCTCCAATGAGCAGTTCTTC. This sequence encodes CASSVVVTPSNEQFF.

The V call is TRBV27, the J call TRBJ1-4, with D possibly TRBD1 on 5 matching bases. Trimming took 9 bases from V and 4 from J, leaving 12 bases between them. CDR1 and CDR2 (germline): MNHEY, SMNVEV (reference sequence). The CDR3 runs to 13 residues. In nucleotides, the CDR3 is TGTGCCAGTAAGGACACCAATAATGAAAAACTGTTTTTT. This codes for CASKDTNNEKLFF.

The V gene is TRBV5-1, the J gene TRBJ2-1, with D perhaps matching TRBD2 (7 bases). Per the germline V gene, CDR1 is SGHRS and CDR2 is YFSETQ. V shed 3 bases and J shed 7 bases, with 20 bases lying between them. There are 16 residues in the CDR3. The DNA of the CDR3 is TGCGCCAGCAGCTGGGCCGGGGGCCCAGCGGGAAATGAGCAGTTCTTC. It codes for CASSWAGGPAGNEQFF.

About this clone itself: Other DNA sequences of this sample code for an identical CDR3. V and J are TRBV5-1 and TRBJ1-2, with D perhaps TRBD1 (6 bases). V was clipped by 0 bases and J by 4 bases, with 10 bases between them. The CDR3 runs to 14 residues. The germline V gene has CDR1 SGHRS and CDR2 YFSETQ. The CDR3 sequence is CASSLVQGSYGYTF. The CDR3 DNA is TGCGCCAGCAGCTTGGTGCAGGGGTCCTATGGCTACACCTTC.

This clone has only a few counts. This chain uses TRBV5-1 with TRBJ1-2; no clear D gene. The CDR3 has 12 amino acids. The V end was cut by 4 bases, the J end by 8 bases, with 12 bases between. Per the germline V gene, CDR1 is SGHRS and CDR2 is YFSETQ. The CDR3: CASSRDVFGYTF. In nucleotides, the CDR3 is TGCGCCAGCAGCCGAGATGTCTTCGGCTACACCTTC.

This chain connects TRBV28 to TRBJ2-1; 8 bases line up with TRBD1. Unmatched junction bases numbered 7, after V lost 8 bases and J lost 4 bases. The CDR3 contains 14 residues. Per the germline V gene, CDR1 is MDHEN and CDR2 is SYDVKM. This chain's CDR3 is CASWDRPHYNEQFF. The CDR3 coding sequence is TGTGCCAGCTGGGACAGGCCCCATTACAATGAGCAGTTCTTC.

The V and J genes are TRBV27 and TRBJ1-3; 9 bases fit TRBD1. Per the germline V gene, CDR1 is MNHEY and CDR2 is SMNVEV (reference sequence). V lost 6 bases to trimming and J lost 6 bases; unmatched junction nucleotides: 18. The CDR3 extends over 18 amino acids. The DNA of the CDR3 is TGTGCCAGCAGCTTCCCAGCGCCGGGACAGGGAGAAGTAAACACCATATATTTT. As protein: CASSFPAPGQGEVNTIYF.

CDR3 bases: TGTGCCAGCTTATTATACCGGGACTATAATTCACCCCTCCACTTT. This gives the protein CASLLYRDYNSPLHF. The chain couples TRBV2 to TRBJ1-6; D not certain. V lost 8 bases and J lost 3, with 14 bases in between. In germline, CDR1 is SNHLY, CDR2 FYNNEI. The CDR3 extends over 15 amino acids.

This clone appeared a few times. The V call is TRBV14, the J call TRBJ2-3; TRBD1 agrees at 7 bases. The CDR3 is 14 amino acids. The ends lost 4 bases at V and 5 bases at J; junction bases unmatched: 6. Germline V gene data show CDR1 as SGHDN and CDR2 as FVKESK. The CDR3 nucleotides read TGTGCCAGCAGCCGTACCGGGACAGTAGATACGCAGTATTTT. Its translation is CASSRTGTVDTQYF.

This sequence joins TRBV11-3 and TRBJ2-5; 14 bases map to TRBD2. With 5 bases clipped from V and 5 bases from J, the junction kept 10 bases outside the gene matches. This CDR3 has 17 residues. Germline lookup yields CDR1 SGHNT and CDR2 YENEEA. The CDR3 is CASSTGTSGSVGETQYF. The CDR3, as DNA: TGTGCCAGCAGCACAGGGACTAGCGGGAGTGTCGGCGAGACCCAGTACTTC.